Listed below are T cell receptor beta chains from one sample, sequenced in a study of cytomegalovirus exposure and HLA in healthy donors. Libraries were prepared by immunoSEQ multiplex PCR; TCRdb keeps only in-frame clonotypes and omits some of them. The sample includes 45,000 to 55,000 clones, 80% of them seen just once. Sequencing input: PBMCs. These receptor sequences come from a man aged 30 to 39 in good health and CMV-seropositive. Each CDR3 is given with its conserved first and last residue. Each record gives: CDR3 length, clone size, D gene, J gene, V gene, CDR3 DNA, CDR3 protein. A D gene is named only where the DNA matches it firmly. Size values are once, few and many counts, or a class for expanded clones, and some rows have none.

>14|NA|NA|TRBJ2-3|TRBV7-3
TGTGCCAGCAGCCCCCGCGGGTTCGCAGATACGCAGTATTTT
CASSPRGFADTQYF
>14|NA|TRBD1|TRBJ2-5|TRBV10-2
TGCGCCAGTTCCACGGACAGGGGGGGAGAGACCCAGTACTTC
CASSTDRGGETQYF
>13|NA|NA|TRBJ1-1|TRBV7-9
TGTGCCAGCAGCCCAATACAGGGCCCTGAAGCTTTCTTT
CASSPIQGPEAFF
>14|NA|NA|TRBJ1-3|TRBV7-7
TGTGCCAGCAGCCTCGGCGGGGTAGAAAACACCATATATTTT
CASSLGGVENTIYF
>16|NA|TRBD2|TRBJ2-2|TRBV13
TGTGCCAGCAGCTTAGGACGGGGGGGCAACACCGGGGAGCTGTTTTTT
CASSLGRGGNTGELFF
>15|NA|TRBD1|TRBJ1-6|TRBV4-1
TGCGCCAGCAGCCAAGGCCAGGGGGGTAATTCACCCCTCCACTTT
CASSQGQGGNSPLHF
>17|NA|TRBD2|TRBJ2-5|TRBV4-1
TGCGCCAGCAGCCGGGGGAGGGCAGGGTATGGCCAAGAGACCCAGTACTTC
CASSRGRAGYGQETQYF
>13|few|NA|TRBJ2-1|TRBV6-5
TGTGCCAGCAGCATAGCAGAATACAATGAGCAGTTCTTC
CASSIAEYNEQFF
>13|NA|NA|TRBJ2-3|TRBV6-4
TGTGCCAGCAGTACGGGGAGCACAGATACGCAGTATTTT
CASSTGSTDTQYF
>19|NA|TRBD2|TRBJ2-5|TRBV15
TGTGCCACCAGCAGAGGGAAGGGACTAGCGGGGAACTTACAAGAGACCCAGTACTTC
CATSRGKGLAGNLQETQYF
>15|few|TRBD1|TRBJ2-5|TRBV16
TGTGCCAGCAGCCAATCGGGACAGTTCAGGGAGACCCAGTACTTC
CASSQSGQFRETQYF
>15|NA|TRBD1|TRBJ2-2|TRBV19
TGTGCCAGTAGTTGGGGGGACAGGGAAACCGGGGAGCTGTTTTTT
CASSWGDRETGELFF
>18|NA|TRBD1|TRBJ1-2|TRBV19
TGTGCCAGTAGTATAGATCCGCGAGGGACAGGATATAACTATGGCTACACCTTC
CASSIDPRGTGYNYGYTF
>13|NA|TRBD2|TRBJ2-7|TRBV27
TGTGCCAGCAGAGCGGGGAACGCCTACGAGCAGTACTTC
CASRAGNAYEQYF
>12|once|NA|TRBJ1-1|TRBV19
TGTGCCAGTAGGACAGGGAACACTGAAGCTTTCTTT
CASRTGNTEAFF
>14|NA|NA|TRBJ1-1|TRBV18
TGTGCCAGCTCACCAGGCAGTTTGAACACTGAAGCTTTCTTT
CASSPGSLNTEAFF
>13|NA|NA|TRBJ2-3|TRBV5-5
TGTGCCAGCAGCCGGGGTAGCACAGATACGCAGTATTTT
CASSRGSTDTQYF
>14|NA|TRBD1|TRBJ2-3|TRBV7-3
TGTGCCAGCAGCTTAGCGAGGGGGCAAGATACGCAGTATTTT
CASSLARGQDTQYF
>11|NA|NA|TRBJ2-4|TRBV6-1
TGTGCCAGCAGTCGTCAAAACATTCAGTACTTC
CASSRQNIQYF
>17|NA|TRBD1|TRBJ2-7|TRBV11-2
TGTGCCAGCAGCTTAAGGCCCGGGACAGGGGCTTCCTACGAGCAGTACTTC
CASSLRPGTGASYEQYF
>16|once|TRBD1|TRBJ1-4|TRBV5-6
TGTGCCAGCAGCTTGGGGGTAGGGGGCAAAAATGAAAAACTGTTTTTT
CASSLGVGGKNEKLFF
>14|few|TRBD2|TRBJ2-1|TRBV29-1
TGCAGCGTTGGAGGCGGGGGGCGATACAATGAGCAGTTCTTC
CSVGGGGRYNEQFF
>14|NA|NA|TRBJ2-7|TRBV19
TGTGCCAGTAGTATTAGCGGTAATTACTACGAGCAGTACTTC
CASSISGNYYEQYF
>14|few|NA|TRBJ1-1|TRBV7-9
TGTGCCAGCAGCTTAGTGCCGGGAGTCGGGATAACTTTCTTT
CASSLVPGVGITFF
>12|NA|TRBD2|TRBJ2-7|TRBV30
TGTGCCTGGATGCGGGGGGCCGACGAGCAGTACTTC
CAWMRGADEQYF
>11|NA|NA|TRBJ1-2|TRBV5-1
TGCGCCAGCAGCGGAGGCTATGGCTACACCTTC
CASSGGYGYTF
>14|once|TRBD1|TRBJ1-6|TRBV19
TGTGCCAGTGGCTATGGGACAGATAATTCACCCCTCCACTTT
CASGYGTDNSPLHF
>14|NA|NA|TRBJ1-2|TRBV27
TGTGCCAGCAGCCCCTTTCAGGGCGACTATGGCTACACCTTC
CASSPFQGDYGYTF
>17|NA|TRBD1|TRBJ1-2|TRBV2
TGTGCCAGCAGTGAAGTCGGTGGGACAGAAACTAACTATGGCTACACCTTC
CASSEVGGTETNYGYTF
>14|NA|NA|TRBJ2-7|TRBV5-1
TGCGCCAGCAGCTCCGCGGGACTCCCCTACGAGCAGTACTTC
CASSSAGLPYEQYF
>12|NA|NA|TRBJ1-1|TRBV18
TGTGCCAGCGTCCACTTGAACACTGAAGCTTTCTTT
CASVHLNTEAFF
>14|NA|NA|TRBJ2-7|TRBV30
TGTGCCTGGAGTGCCCAAAAGTCCGGCTACGAGCAGTACTTC
CAWSAQKSGYEQYF
>13|NA|TRBD1|TRBJ1-2|TRBV28
TGTGCCAGCAGATCCCGGACAGGGAATGGCTACACCTTC
CASRSRTGNGYTF
>14|NA|TRBD2|TRBJ2-3|TRBV30
TGTGCCTGGAGCCTACTAGCGGGGACAGATACGCAGTATTTT
CAWSLLAGTDTQYF
>15|NA|TRBD1|TRBJ1-5|TRBV19
TGTGCCAGTATTCCAAATCAGGGGGACATCCAGCCCCAGCATTTT
CASIPNQGDIQPQHF
>15|NA|NA|TRBJ2-7|TRBV19
TGTGCCAGTAGTCACCTCGCGTCTGATACCTACGAGCAGTACTTC
CASSHLASDTYEQYF
>17|NA|TRBD2|TRBJ2-5|TRBV2
TGTGCCAGCAGTGAAGGGGGACTAGCGGGGGGCTGGGAGACCCAGTACTTC
CASSEGGLAGGWETQYF
>14|NA|NA|TRBJ1-2|TRBV19
TGTGCCAGCAGACCCCTTGGGGCCAACTATGGCTACACCTTC
CASRPLGANYGYTF
>14|once|NA|TRBJ2-3|TRBV9
TGTGCCAGCAGCGTAGCAGGGGCCACAGATACGCAGTATTTT
CASSVAGATDTQYF
>13|NA|NA|TRBJ1-5|TRBV19
TGTGCCAGTGTAGAGTCTAGCAATCAGCCCCAGCATTTT
CASVESSNQPQHF
>15|NA|TRBD1|TRBJ1-6|TRBV6-5
TGTGCCAGCAGCTTAAGACAGGGAGATAATTCACCCCTCCACTTT
CASSLRQGDNSPLHF
>15|NA|TRBD1|TRBJ2-2|TRBV5-4
TGTGCCAGCAGCTTGGACAGGGGGCGGGCCGGGGAGCTGTTTTTT
CASSLDRGRAGELFF
>16|NA|NA|TRBJ1-1|TRBV6-1
TGTGCCAGCAGTGAAGCGCACGGGGGAATGAACACTGAAGCTTTCTTT
CASSEAHGGMNTEAFF
>17|NA|NA|TRBJ2-2|TRBV7-8
TGTGCCAGCAGCTCCCACCCAACTGCACAGGGCACCGGGGAGCTGTTTTTT
CASSSHPTAQGTGELFF
>15|NA|TRBD1|TRBJ1-5|TRBV19
TGTGCCAGTAGTAGCGGGACAGGGTGGATTCAGCCCCAGCATTTT
CASSSGTGWIQPQHF
>14|NA|TRBD2|TRBJ2-1|TRBV7-3
TGTGCCAGCAGCTTAAGGACTAGCCCCAATGAGCAGTTCTTC
CASSLRTSPNEQFF
>13|NA|TRBD1|TRBJ2-1|TRBV5-4
TGTGCCAGCAGCTTGAAGGGGGCAGGTGAGCAGTTCTTC
CASSLKGAGEQFF
>16|NA|TRBD1|TRBJ1-1|TRBV11-2
TGTGCCAGCAGCTTAGAGGTAGGGACAGGAAACACTGAAGCTTTCTTT
CASSLEVGTGNTEAFF
>15|NA|TRBD1|TRBJ2-7|TRBV5-1
TGCGCCAGCAGCCCGGGACAGGGGGGCTCCTACGAGCAGTACTTC
CASSPGQGGSYEQYF
>16|NA|TRBD2|TRBJ2-5|TRBV7-9
TGTGCCAGCAGCTTAGGACTAGCGGGGAATTGGGAGACCCAGTACTTC
CASSLGLAGNWETQYF
>16|few|TRBD1|TRBJ2-7|TRBV5-1
TGCGCCAGCACCCTGGCCCCGGCAGGGGGCACCTACGAGCAGTACTTC
CASTLAPAGGTYEQYF
>15|once|NA|TRBJ2-3|TRBV7-6
TGTGCCAGCAGCGGACGGCGGGGAGGCACAGATACGCAGTATTTT
CASSGRRGGTDTQYF
>12|NA|NA|TRBJ1-2|TRBV29-1
TGCAGCGTTGAGGGAGGGACATATGGCTACACCTTC
CSVEGGTYGYTF
>15|NA|NA|TRBJ1-2|TRBV9
TGTGCCAGCAGCGTAGGTTTAGAGTTCGTATCGGGCTACACCTTC
CASSVGLEFVSGYTF
>16|NA|NA|TRBJ2-3|TRBV9
TGTGCCAGCAGCGTAGATCTCGGGGGGACAACAGATACGCAGTATTTT
CASSVDLGGTTDTQYF
>17|NA|TRBD1|TRBJ1-4|TRBV5-1
TGCGCCAGCAGCTTGGTTGGGCCCGGACAGGGTTTCGAAAAACTGTTTTTT
CASSLVGPGQGFEKLFF
>16|NA|TRBD1|TRBJ2-1|TRBV4-1
TGCGCCAGCAGCCACGCCGGGACAGGCTCCTACAATGAGCAGTTCTTC
CASSHAGTGSYNEQFF
>15|NA|NA|TRBJ2-7|TRBV7-9
TGTGCCAGCAGCACATCGCGGGACGTAAACTACGAGCAGTACTTC
CASSTSRDVNYEQYF
>13|NA|NA|TRBJ1-2|TRBV5-8
TGTGCCAGCAGCTCGGACAGAGTTGATGGCTACACCTTC
CASSSDRVDGYTF